The clone carrying this T cell receptor beta chain was seen at least ten times. Its antigen remains unknown. This specimen belongs to a study of neurological immune-mediated disorders. Study-wide results and limits: No CDR3 amino acid sequences were shared by expanded clones across subjects, suggesting private repertoires in all groups.

5'RACE generated cDNA with 10-nucleotide random UMIs. TCRdb processed the 5' RACE reads anew with MiXCR; each CDR3 protein has one entry. The table lists some 42,000 distinct CDR3 sequences, 9.5% to 13% of them singletons. The sample taken for sequencing was CD4+ T cells from blood. The receptor was isolated from a woman aged 25 to 39 with HTLV-1-associated myelopathy (HAM/TSP).

In DNA, the CDR3 is TGTGCCAGCAGCTTAGCGAGAGGCACAGGGTACTACGAGCAGTACTTC. Its protein is CASSLARGTGYYEQYF. The chain couples TRBV7-9 to TRBJ2-7; D might be TRBD1 (6 bases). The CDR3 contains 16 residues. Germline CDR1 and CDR2: SEHNR and FQNEAQ (reference sequence). V was pared by 0 bases and J by 3 bases, with 15 bases between.